Sequencing of this TCR beta chain was carried out in a study of radiotherapy plus CTLA-4 blockade in lung cancer. Looking at the study overall: 15% to 20% of patients responded objectively, and around 31% achieved disease control. Whole-study findings and limits: Reported findings show early blood T cell clone dynamics, with interferon-beta, best predicted response. There was expansion of tumor-derived TCR clones in blood after radiotherapy plus ipilimumab.

Of note for this clone: Antigen: not known.

Chemo-refractory metastatic non-small-cell lung cancer patients received focal radiation with ipilimumab CTLA-4 blockade. The table came from immunoSEQ multiplex PCR; TCRdb's copy has only in-frame clones and leaves some out. The sample yields about 80,000 clones, over 70% seen once. Trimming removed 4 bases from V and 5 bases from J, with 13 bases in between. Germline loops: CDR1 SGHRS, CDR2 YFSETQ. The CDR3 extends over 14 amino acids. This TCR derives from a human donor with non-small cell lung cancer whose response to radiotherapy plus ipilimumab could not be evaluated. Some clones in this sample may be carry-over from other donors' samples. V is TRBV5-1 and J is TRBJ2-1; the D gene is possibly TRBD2 (5 bases). The sample consisted of peripheral blood, taken from a patient treated with radiotherapy plus ipilimumab. The CDR3, as DNA: TGCGCCAGCAGCGCCCAACTAGGCCACAATGAGCAGTTCTTC. Its translation: CASSAQLGHNEQFF.